The 17 T cell receptor beta chains given below trace back to one sample, sequenced in a study of OX40 agonist ivuxolimab in advanced cancers. The assay was immunoSEQ multiplex PCR, and TCRdb's table has in-frame clones only and misses some. The repertoire holds over 70,000 clones, 75% to 90% seen once, with around 0.19% in the top ten. Sequenced here: CD4+ or CD8+ T cells sorted from blood, sampled in a trial of the OX40 agonist ivuxolimab. The receptors were sampled from an adult with an advanced solid tumor such as melanoma, head and neck, liver or kidney cancer.

This clone was seen once. The gene calls are TRBV5-1 and TRBJ1-5, with D possibly being TRBD1 (5 bases). Per germline, CDR1 SGHRS and CDR2 YFSETQ. V gave up 4 bases and J gave up 6 bases, with 17 bases separating them. The CDR3 has 15 amino acids. The CDR3 sequence is CASSQEGVQGQPQHF. The CDR3 DNA reads TGCGCCAGCAGCCAAGAGGGCGTGCAGGGTCAGCCCCAGCATTTT.

This chain uses TRBV5-1 with TRBJ2-1, with 9 bases lining up with TRBD1. CDR1 is SGHRS, CDR2 YFSETQ, per germline. V gave up 1 base and J gave up 7 bases; unmatched junction bases: 6. This CDR3 contains 15 residues. In nucleotides, the CDR3 is TGCGCCAGCAGCTTGTCGGTGGGACAGGGTAATGAGCAGTTCTTC. This translates into CASSLSVGQGNEQFF.

This clone showed up just once. The chain employs TRBV29-1 and TRBJ2-1; 8 bases are a match to TRBD2. V was pared by 0 bases and J by 4 bases, with 8 bases of the junction left unmatched. Germline V gene data show CDR1 as SQVTM and CDR2 as ANQGSEA. This CDR3 region has 16 residues. The CDR3 nucleotides read TGCAGCGTTGAAGATCTAGGGGCGGGGGGATACAATGAGCAGTTCTTC. Its translation: CSVEDLGAGGYNEQFF.

The genes are TRBV6-5 and TRBJ2-7; TRBD1 matches 10 bases. The junction had 6 bases not matched to a gene; V was cut back by 3 bases and J by 4 bases. Germline V gene data show CDR1 as MNHEY and CDR2 as SVGAGI. This CDR3 region has 15 residues. CDR3 in amino acids: CASSYDDRGLYEQYV. The CDR3 nucleotides read TGTGCCAGCAGTTATGACGACAGGGGGCTATACGAGCAGTACGTC.

The genes are TRBV7-9 and TRBJ2-3, with D possibly TRBD2 on 6 matching bases. The germline CDR1 and CDR2 sequences are SEHNR and FQNEAQ (reference sequence). The CDR3 totals 13 residues. Trimming pared 11 bases from V and 0 bases from J, leaving 12 bases between. The CDR3 DNA follows: TGTGCCGGGGTAGCGGCTAGCACAGATACGCAGTATTTT. The encoded protein is CAGVAASTDTQYF.

CDR3: CAISESLVLSSPQHF. CDR3 nucleotide sequence: TGTGCCATCAGTGAGTCCCTTGTTCTCTCCAGCCCCCAGCATTTT. This chain uses TRBV10-3 with TRBJ1-5; D is uncertain. The CDR3 runs to 15 residues. Germline assignment: CDR1 ENHRY and CDR2 SYGVKD. Deletions cut 0 bases from V and 10 bases from J, with 16 bases between.

The chain is built from TRBV5-4 and TRBJ1-6, with D hard to call. There are 17 residues in the CDR3. Germline V gives CDR1 SGHNT, CDR2 YYREEE (reference sequence). Trimming pared 5 bases from V and 4 bases from J, leaving 19 bases between. CDR3 protein: CASSLSIRAQYNSPLHF. For the CDR3, the DNA is TGTGCCAGCAGTCTAAGCATTAGGGCCCAATATAATTCACCCCTCCACTTT.

This clone appeared a few times. The gene calls are TRBV29-1 and TRBJ1-4; D not certain. CDR3 length: 15 amino acids. Trimming left V 0 bases short and J 8 bases short, with 16 bases between. Germline CDR1 SQVTM, CDR2 ANQGSEA. The chain's CDR3 is CSVEDLEGSGEKLFF. The DNA for the CDR3 is TGCAGCGTTGAAGATCTAGAGGGATCTGGAGAAAAACTGTTTTTT.

The genes are TRBV28 and TRBJ2-2, with 12 bases aligning to TRBD2. V lost 3 bases, J lost 6 bases, and 2 bases stayed unmatched. Germline assignment: CDR1 MDHEN and CDR2 SYDVKM. The length of the CDR3 is 15 residues. In DNA, the CDR3 is TGTGCCAGCAGTTTTCTAGCGGGAGGGGCCGGGGAGCTGTTTTTT. Amino acids: CASSFLAGGAGELFF.

The V call is TRBV9, the J call TRBJ2-3; 12 bases are shared with TRBD2. CDR3 length equals 16 residues. Germline V gene lookup returns CDR1 SGDLS and CDR2 YYNGEE. Trimming cost V 4 bases and J 2 bases; bases outside gene matches: 5. CDR3 sequence reads: CASSTRLAGDTDTQYF. In nucleotides, the CDR3 is TGTGCCAGCAGCACTAGACTAGCGGGAGACACAGATACGCAGTATTTT.

The chain employs TRBV7-9 and TRBJ2-7; the D is unclear. Looked up from germline, CDR1 is SEHNR and CDR2 is FQNEAQ (reference sequence). The ends were cut back, 5 bases at V and 3 bases at J, with 8 bases in the middle. The CDR3 contains 12 residues. CDR3 protein: CASSQSGYEQYV. In DNA, the CDR3 is TGTGCCAGCAGCCAATCCGGCTACGAGCAGTACGTC.

This clone has just a few counts. The V and J genes are TRBV15 and TRBJ1-5, with unresolved D. The CDR3 spans 12 residues. The V end lost 3 bases, the J end lost 4 bases, and 4 bases lay between the germline ends. Germline values: CDR1 LNHNV, CDR2 YYDKDF (reference sequence). DNA for the CDR3: TGTGCCACCAGCAGGCCTAATCAGCCCCAGCATTTT. It translates to CATSRPNQPQHF. Filled out from reference TRBV15 and TRBJ1-5, the complete variable domain reads DAMVIQNPRYQVTQFGKPVTLSCSQTLNHNVMYWYQQKSSQAPKLLFHYYDKDFNNEADTPDNFQSRRPNTSFCFLDIRSPGLGDTAMYLCATSRPNQPQHFGDGTRLSIL.

The chain couples TRBV19 to TRBJ2-3, with TRBD2 matching over 7 bases. The CDR3 loop spans 13 amino acids. The junction had 6 bases not matched to a gene; V was cut back by 6 bases and J by 6 bases. CDR1 and CDR2 from the germline V gene are LNHDA and SQIVND (reference sequence). CDR3 protein: CASSLGTIDTQYF. The DNA of the CDR3 is TGTGCCAGTAGCTTAGGGACTATCGATACGCAGTATTTT. The complete variable domain, with remaining parts taken from reference TRBV19 and TRBJ2-3, reads DGGITQSPKYLFRKEGQNVTLSCEQNLNHDAMYWYRQDPGQGLRLIYYSQIVNDFQKGDIAEGYSVSREKKESFPLTVTSAQKNPTAFYLCASSLGTIDTQYFGPGTRLTVL.

This clone has only a few counts. The V and J genes are TRBV2 and TRBJ1-1, with unresolved D. V was trimmed by 7 bases and J by 4 bases, leaving 13 bases between them. The CDR3 totals 13 residues. Germline V CDR1 and CDR2: SNHLY, FYNNEI. CDR3 region: CASNRNGGTEAFF. CDR3 coding DNA: TGTGCCAGCAATCGAAATGGTGGCACTGAAGCTTTCTTT.

The chain is built from TRBV19 and TRBJ2-2, with 8 bases matching TRBD1. Germline V lookup: CDR1 LNHDA, CDR2 SQIVND (reference sequence). The CDR3 totals 16 residues. V shed 3 bases and J 2 bases; nucleotides not matched to a gene: 5. CDR3 protein: CASSIRQGSNTGELFF. The CDR3 region has the DNA TGTGCCAGTAGTATCCGACAGGGGTCAAACACCGGGGAGCTGTTTTTT.

The CDR3 protein is CASREGATDTQYF. As DNA, the CDR3 is TGCGCCAGCAGGGAGGGGGCCACAGATACGCAGTATTTT. V usage is TRBV5-1 and J usage is TRBJ2-3; D is possibly TRBD1 (7 bases). The germline V gene has CDR1 SGHRS and CDR2 YFSETQ. The CDR3 length is 13 residues. Trimming removed 5 bases from V and 2 bases from J, with 9 bases in between.

The chain employs TRBV5-1 and TRBJ1-1, with D possibly TRBD1 on 5 matching bases. V lost 1 base to trimming and J lost 6 bases, with 13 bases between them. The CDR3 contains 14 residues. The germline gives CDR1 SGHRS, CDR2 YFSETQ. CDR3 in DNA: TGCGCCAGCAGCTTGCCAGGGATTTTTTCTGAAGCTTTCTTT. Amino acid sequence: CASSLPGIFSEAFF.